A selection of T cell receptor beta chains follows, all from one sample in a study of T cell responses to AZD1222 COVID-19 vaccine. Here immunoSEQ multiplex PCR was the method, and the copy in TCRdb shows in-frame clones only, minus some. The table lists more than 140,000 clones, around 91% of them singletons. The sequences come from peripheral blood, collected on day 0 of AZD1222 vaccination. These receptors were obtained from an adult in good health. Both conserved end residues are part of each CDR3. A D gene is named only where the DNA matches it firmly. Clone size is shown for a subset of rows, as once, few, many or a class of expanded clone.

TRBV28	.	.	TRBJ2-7	CASSSGTHSYEQYF	TGTGCCAGCAGTTCCGGGACACATTCCTACGAGCAGTACTTC
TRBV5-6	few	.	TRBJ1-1	CASSGGGPTMNTEAFF	TGTGCCAGCAGCGGTGGCGGGCCTACCATGAACACTGAAGCTTTCTTT
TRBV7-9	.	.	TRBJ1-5	CASSLAGQGGQPQHF	TGTGCCAGCAGCTTAGCGGGGCAAGGGGGTCAGCCCCAGCATTTT
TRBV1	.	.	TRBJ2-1	CTSSLTYVTSGREVSYNEQFF	TGCACCAGCAGCCTCACCTACGTAACTAGCGGGAGGGAAGTCTCCTACAATGAGCAGTTCTTC
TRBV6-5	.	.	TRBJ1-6	CASGERHNSPLHF	TGTGCCAGCGGGGAGAGACATAATTCACCCCTCCACTTT
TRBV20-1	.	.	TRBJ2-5	CSASQVDRGETQYF	TGCAGTGCTAGTCAGGTGGACCGGGGAGAGACCCAGTACTTC
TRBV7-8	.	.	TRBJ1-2	CASSLEARYGYTF	TGTGCCAGCAGCTTAGAGGCGCGCTATGGCTACACCTTC
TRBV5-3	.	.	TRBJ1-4	CARSLYLGCSNEKLFF	TGTGCCAGAAGCTTGTACCTGGGGTGCAGTAATGAAAAACTGTTTTTT
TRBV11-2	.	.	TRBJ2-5	CASSLGREETQYF	TGTGCCAGCAGCTTAGGACGGGAAGAGACCCAGTACTTC
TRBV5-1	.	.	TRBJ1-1	CASSLAAEYTEAFF	TGCGCCAGCAGCTTGGCGGCGGAATACACTGAAGCTTTCTTT
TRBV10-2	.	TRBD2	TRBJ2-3	CASSRTSGSTDTQYF	TGCGCCAGCAGTCGGACTAGCGGAAGCACAGATACGCAGTATTTT
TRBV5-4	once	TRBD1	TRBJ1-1	CASSLEGTGALTEAFF	TGTGCCAGCAGCTTGGAGGGGACAGGGGCCTTGACTGAAGCTTTCTTT
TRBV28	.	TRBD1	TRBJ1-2	CASILRDRGVYGYTF	TGTGCCAGCATTCTTCGGGACAGGGGAGTCTATGGCTACACCTTC
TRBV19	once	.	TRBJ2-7	CASSTNLGQSNEQYF	TGTGCCAGTAGTACAAACCTGGGGCAGAGCAACGAGCAGTACTTC
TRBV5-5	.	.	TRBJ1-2	CASSLDAFRGFSYGYTF	TGTGCCAGCAGCTTGGACGCTTTCCGGGGGTTTAGCTATGGCTACACCTTC
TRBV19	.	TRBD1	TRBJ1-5	CASRTNRGGYQPQHF	TGTGCCAGTAGGACAAACAGGGGGGGGTATCAGCCCCAGCATTTT
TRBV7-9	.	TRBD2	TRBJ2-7	CASSQSGASSYEQYF	TGTGCCAGCAGCCAGAGCGGGGCCAGCTCCTACGAGCAGTACTTC
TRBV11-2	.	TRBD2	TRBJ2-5	CASRPTSAQETQYF	TGTGCCAGCAGACCGACTAGCGCCCAAGAGACCCAGTACTTC
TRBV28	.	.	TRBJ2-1	CASSLRTSSSFF	TGTGCCAGCAGTTTACGTACTAGCAGTTCGTTCTTC
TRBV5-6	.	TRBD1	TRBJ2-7	CASSPGQGYGWQYF	TGTGCCAGCAGCCCGGGACAGGGTTATGGCTGGCAGTACTTC
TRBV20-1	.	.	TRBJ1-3	CSASRGDGNTIYF	TGCAGTGCTAGTAGAGGGGATGGAAACACCATATATTTT
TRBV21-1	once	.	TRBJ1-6	CASSKDHRASNSPLHF	TGTGCCAGCAGCAAAGATCACAGAGCTTCAAATTCACCCCTCCACTTT
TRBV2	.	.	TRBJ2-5	CASSDRASQETQYF	TGTGCCAGCAGTGACCGGGCCTCCCAAGAGACCCAGTACTTC
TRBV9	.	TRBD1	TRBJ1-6	CASSVQGGNSPLHF	TGTGCCAGCAGCGTTCAGGGGGGGAATTCACCCCTCCACTTT
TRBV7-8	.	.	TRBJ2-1	CASRANNEQFF	TGTGCCAGCAGGGCGAACAATGAGCAGTTCTTC
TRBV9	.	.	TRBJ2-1	CASSVVGEPSSYNEQFF	TGTGCCAGCAGCGTAGTTGGGGAACCGAGCTCCTACAATGAGCAGTTCTTC
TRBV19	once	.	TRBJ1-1	CASTLRAGYTEAFF	TGTGCCAGTACCTTACGCGCAGGCTACACTGAAGCTTTCTTT